Detailed here is one TCR beta chain. There are a few counts of this clonotype. The specificity of this receptor is unknown. No quality values exist for individual bases; no much larger clone is one base distant. This sample stems from a study of response to subunit inactivated influenza vaccine (dated by TCRdb to the late 2010s). Looking at the study overall: Deep quantitative profiling of the T cell receptor repertoire was used in the study to follow responses to a trivalent subunit inactivated influenza vaccine. Overall results and qualifications from the work: The authors suggested that each seasonal influenza vaccination may recruit only a limited number of new T cells.

Libraries were prepared through RT-PCR. Instrument on record: Illumina HiSeq 2500. TCRdb reran the public reads through fastp at Q25 and MiXCR, keeping productive beta chains. Records with the same CDR3 protein are collapsed into one entry carrying the most frequent genes and DNA. The sample profile shows some 500,000 distinct CDR3 sequences; about 25% of them were found once. Approximately 2% of the sample lies in the top ten. Germline trimming: 0 bases from V, 4 bases from J; junction bases outside gene matches: 9. The CDR3 runs 16 residues from the cysteine to the phenylalanine. Only the CDR3 region is kept as DNA, spanning 48 bases read in frame from base 1. CDR1 and CDR2 were assigned from the germline V gene as SGHRS and YFSETQ.

The TCR was taken from a man aged 45-60 years who received an inactivated influenza vaccine. Donor details come from another sample of the same person, matched by shared clones. Sample: CD4+ T cells sorted from PBMCs, taken more than 4 days after vaccination. Recombination linked TRBV5-1 to TRBJ2-7; 8 bases in the middle match TRBD1. Here the CDR3 is given as CASSLGTGPRIYEQYF. The nucleotides read TGCGCCAGCAGCTTGGGGACAGGGCCGAGGATATACGAGCAGTACTTC. Beyond the CDR3, the reference TRBV5-1 and TRBJ2-7 genes provide the residues; the full variable domain reads: KAGVTQTPRYLIKTRGQQVTLSCSPISGHRSVSWYQQTPGQGLQFLFEYFSETQRNKGNFPGRFSGRQFSNSRSEMNVSTLELGDSALYLCASSLGTGPRIYEQYFGPGTRLTVT.